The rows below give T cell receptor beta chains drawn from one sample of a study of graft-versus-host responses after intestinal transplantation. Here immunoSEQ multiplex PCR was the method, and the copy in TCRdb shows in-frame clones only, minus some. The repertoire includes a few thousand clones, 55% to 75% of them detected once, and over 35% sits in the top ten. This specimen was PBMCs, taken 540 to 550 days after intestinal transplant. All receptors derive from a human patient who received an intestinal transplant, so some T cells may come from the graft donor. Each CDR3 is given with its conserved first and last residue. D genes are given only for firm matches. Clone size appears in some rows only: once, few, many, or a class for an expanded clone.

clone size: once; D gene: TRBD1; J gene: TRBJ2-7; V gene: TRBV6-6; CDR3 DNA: TGTGCCAGCAGTTATAGGGACAGTTATTACGAGCAGTACTTC; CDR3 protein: CASSYRDSYYEQYF
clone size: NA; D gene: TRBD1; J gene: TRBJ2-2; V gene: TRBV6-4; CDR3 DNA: TGTGCCAGCAGTGACGGGACAGGGAACACCGGGGAGCTGTTTTTT; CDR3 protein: CASSDGTGNTGELFF
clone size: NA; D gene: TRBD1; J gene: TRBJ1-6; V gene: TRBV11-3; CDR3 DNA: TGTGCCAGCAGCGTCAACACAGGGGGCTCCTATAATTCACCCCTCCACTTT; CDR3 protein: CASSVNTGGSYNSPLHF
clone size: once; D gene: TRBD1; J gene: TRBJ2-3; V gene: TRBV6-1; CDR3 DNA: TGTGCCAGCAGTGAGGAACAGGGGGGCACAGATACGCAGTATTTT; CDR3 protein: CASSEEQGGTDTQYF
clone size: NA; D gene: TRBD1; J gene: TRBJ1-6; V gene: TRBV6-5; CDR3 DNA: TGTGCCAGCAGCGATCTGGGACAGAATTCACCCCTCCACTTT; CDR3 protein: CASSDLGQNSPLHF
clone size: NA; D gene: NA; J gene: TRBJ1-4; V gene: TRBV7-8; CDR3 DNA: TGTGGCAGCATCCTCCTGGGGTTGGGGCCGGCTAATGAAAAACTGTTTTTT; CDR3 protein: CGSILLGLGPANEKLFF
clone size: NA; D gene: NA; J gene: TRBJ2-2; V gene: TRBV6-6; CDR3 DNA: TGTGCCAGCAGCCCCATTGTTTCGGGGGAGCTGTTTTTT; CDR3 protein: CASSPIVSGELFF
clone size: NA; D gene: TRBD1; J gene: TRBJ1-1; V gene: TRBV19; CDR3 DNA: TGTGCCAGTAGTATCCCACTCGGACAGGGGGGAGATACTGAAGCTTTCTTT; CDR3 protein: CASSIPLGQGGDTEAFF
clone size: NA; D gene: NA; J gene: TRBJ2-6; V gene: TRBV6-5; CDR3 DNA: TGTGCCAGCAGTTACGGGAGCTCTGGGGCCAACGTCCTGACTTTC; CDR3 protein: CASSYGSSGANVLTF
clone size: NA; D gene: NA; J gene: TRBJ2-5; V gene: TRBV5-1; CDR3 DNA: TGCGCCAGCAGTCAGGCGGGCGACCAAGAGACCCAGTACTTC; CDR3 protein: CASSQAGDQETQYF
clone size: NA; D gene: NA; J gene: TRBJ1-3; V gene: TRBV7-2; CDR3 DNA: TGTGCCAGCAGTTTGGGGGGTGGAAACACCATATATTTT; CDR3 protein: CASSLGGGNTIYF